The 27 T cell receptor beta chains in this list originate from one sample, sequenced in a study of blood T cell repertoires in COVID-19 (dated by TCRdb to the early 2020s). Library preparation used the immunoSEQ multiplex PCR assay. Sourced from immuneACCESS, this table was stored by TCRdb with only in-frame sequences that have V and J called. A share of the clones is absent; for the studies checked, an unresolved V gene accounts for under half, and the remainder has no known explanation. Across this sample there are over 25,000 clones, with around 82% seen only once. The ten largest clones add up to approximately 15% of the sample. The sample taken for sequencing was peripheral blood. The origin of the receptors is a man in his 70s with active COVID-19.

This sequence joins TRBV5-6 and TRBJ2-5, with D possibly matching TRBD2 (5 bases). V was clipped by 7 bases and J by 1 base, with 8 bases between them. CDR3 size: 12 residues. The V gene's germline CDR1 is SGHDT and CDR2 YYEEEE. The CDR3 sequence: CASGSIQETQYF. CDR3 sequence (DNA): TGTGCCAGCGGGAGTATCCAAGAGACCCAGTACTTC.

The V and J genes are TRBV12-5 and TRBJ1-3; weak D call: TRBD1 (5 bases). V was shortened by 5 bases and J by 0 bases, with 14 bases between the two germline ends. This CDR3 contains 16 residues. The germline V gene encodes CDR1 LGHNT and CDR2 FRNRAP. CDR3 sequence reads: CASGPLPTDSGNTIYF. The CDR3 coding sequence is TGTGCTAGTGGTCCCCTCCCGACAGACTCTGGAAACACCATATATTTT.

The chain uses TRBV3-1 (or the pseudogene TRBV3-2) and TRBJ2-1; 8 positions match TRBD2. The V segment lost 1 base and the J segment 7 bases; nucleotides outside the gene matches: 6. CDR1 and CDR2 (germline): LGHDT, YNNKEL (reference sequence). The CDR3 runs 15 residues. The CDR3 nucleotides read TGTGCCAGCAGCCAAGGAGCGGGGGTTCAGAATGAGCAGTTCTTC. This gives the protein CASSQGAGVQNEQFF.

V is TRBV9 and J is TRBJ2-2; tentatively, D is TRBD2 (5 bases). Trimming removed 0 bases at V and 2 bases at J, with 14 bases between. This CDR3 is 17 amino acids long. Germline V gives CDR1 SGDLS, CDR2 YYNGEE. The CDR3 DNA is TGTGCCAGCAGCGTAGGGTGGGCTAGCTCCAACACCGGGGAGCTGTTTTTT. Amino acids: CASSVGWASSNTGELFF. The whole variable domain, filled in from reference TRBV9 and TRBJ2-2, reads DSGVTQTPKHLITATGQRVTLRCSPRSGDLSVYWYQQSLDQGLQFLIQYYNGEERAKGNILERFSAQQFPDLHSELNLSSLELGDSALYFCASSVGWASSNTGELFFGEGSRLTVL.

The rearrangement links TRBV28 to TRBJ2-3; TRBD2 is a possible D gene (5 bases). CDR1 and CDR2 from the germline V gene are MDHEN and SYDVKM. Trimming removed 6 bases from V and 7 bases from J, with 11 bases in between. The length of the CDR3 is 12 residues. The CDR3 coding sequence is TGTGCCAGCAGAGACGGGGTTTATACGCAGTATTTT. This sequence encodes CASRDGVYTQYF.

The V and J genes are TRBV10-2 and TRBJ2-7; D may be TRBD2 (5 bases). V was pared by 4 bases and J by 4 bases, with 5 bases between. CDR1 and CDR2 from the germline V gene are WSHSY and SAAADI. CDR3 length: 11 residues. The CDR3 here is CASSAGYEQYF. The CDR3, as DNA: TGCGCCAGCAGTGCGGGATACGAGCAGTACTTC.

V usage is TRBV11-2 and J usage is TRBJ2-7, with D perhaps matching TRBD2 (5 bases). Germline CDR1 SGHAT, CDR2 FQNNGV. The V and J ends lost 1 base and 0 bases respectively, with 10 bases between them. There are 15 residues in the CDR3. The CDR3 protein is CASSLASGGSYEQYF. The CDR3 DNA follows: TGTGCCAGCAGCTTAGCCTCAGGAGGCTCCTACGAGCAGTACTTC.

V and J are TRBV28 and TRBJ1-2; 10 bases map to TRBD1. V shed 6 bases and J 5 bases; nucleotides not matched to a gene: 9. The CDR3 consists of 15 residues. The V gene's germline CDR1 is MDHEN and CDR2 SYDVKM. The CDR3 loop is CASSETGGVGYGYTF. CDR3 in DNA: TGTGCCAGCAGCGAGACAGGGGGCGTTGGGTATGGCTACACCTTC.

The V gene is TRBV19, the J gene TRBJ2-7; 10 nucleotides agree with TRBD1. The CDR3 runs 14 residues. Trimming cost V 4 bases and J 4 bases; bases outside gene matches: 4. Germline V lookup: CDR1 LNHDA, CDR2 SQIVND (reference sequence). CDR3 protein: CASSRQGALYEQYF. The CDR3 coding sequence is TGTGCCAGTAGTAGACAGGGGGCACTTTACGAGCAGTACTTC. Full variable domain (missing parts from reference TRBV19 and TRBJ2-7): DGGITQSPKYLFRKEGQNVTLSCEQNLNHDAMYWYRQDPGQGLRLIYYSQIVNDFQKGDIAEGYSVSREKKESFPLTVTSAQKNPTAFYLCASSRQGALYEQYFGPGTRLTVT.

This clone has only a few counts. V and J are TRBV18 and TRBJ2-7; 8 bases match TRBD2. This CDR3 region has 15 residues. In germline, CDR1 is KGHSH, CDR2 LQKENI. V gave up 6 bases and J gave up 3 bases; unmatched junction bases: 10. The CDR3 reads CASSLLSGGNYEQYF. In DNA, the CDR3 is TGTGCCAGCTCGCTCCTCAGCGGGGGCAACTACGAGCAGTACTTC.

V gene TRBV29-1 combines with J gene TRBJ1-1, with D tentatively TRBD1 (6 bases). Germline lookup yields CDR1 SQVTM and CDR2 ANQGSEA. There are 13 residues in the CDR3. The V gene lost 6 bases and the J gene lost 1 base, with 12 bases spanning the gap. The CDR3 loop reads CSVLRGWNTEAFF. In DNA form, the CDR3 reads TGCAGCGTCCTCAGGGGCTGGAACACTGAAGCTTTCTTT.

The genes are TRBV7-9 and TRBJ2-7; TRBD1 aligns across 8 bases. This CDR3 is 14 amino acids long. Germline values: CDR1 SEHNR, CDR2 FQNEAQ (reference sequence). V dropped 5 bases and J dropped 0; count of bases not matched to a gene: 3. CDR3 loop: CASSRTGSSYEQYF. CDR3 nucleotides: TGTGCCAGCAGCCGGACAGGGAGCTCCTACGAGCAGTACTTC.

The CDR3 loop reads CASSQERRQGGTGTEAFF. The CDR3 nucleotides read TGTGCCAGCAGCCAAGAGAGGAGACAGGGGGGGACCGGCACTGAAGCTTTCTTT. The chain couples TRBV4-2 to TRBJ1-1, with 9 bases lining up with TRBD1. The CDR3 totals 18 residues. Germline assignment: CDR1 LGHNA and CDR2 YNFKEQ. Trimming at V came to 0 bases and at J to 4 bases, leaving 12 bases not matched to a gene.

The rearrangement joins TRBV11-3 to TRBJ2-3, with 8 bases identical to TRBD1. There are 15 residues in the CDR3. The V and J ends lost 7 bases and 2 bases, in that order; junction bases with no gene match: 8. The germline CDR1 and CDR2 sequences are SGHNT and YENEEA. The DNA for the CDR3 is TGTGCCAGCACGCCGGGACAGGTGCACACAGATACGCAGTATTTT. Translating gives CASTPGQVHTDTQYF.

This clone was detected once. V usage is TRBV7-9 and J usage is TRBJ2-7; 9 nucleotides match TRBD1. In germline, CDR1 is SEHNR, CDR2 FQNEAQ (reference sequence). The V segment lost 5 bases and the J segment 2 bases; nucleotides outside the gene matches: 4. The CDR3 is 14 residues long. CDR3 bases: TGTGCCAGCAGCCCTGGGACAGGGACCTACGAGCAGTACTTC. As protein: CASSPGTGTYEQYF.

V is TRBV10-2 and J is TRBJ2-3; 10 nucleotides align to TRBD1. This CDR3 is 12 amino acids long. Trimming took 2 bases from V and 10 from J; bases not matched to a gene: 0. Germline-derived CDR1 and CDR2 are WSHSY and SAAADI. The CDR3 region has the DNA TGCGCCAGCAGTGAGGGACAGGGGGCGCAGTATTTT. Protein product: CASSEGQGAQYF.

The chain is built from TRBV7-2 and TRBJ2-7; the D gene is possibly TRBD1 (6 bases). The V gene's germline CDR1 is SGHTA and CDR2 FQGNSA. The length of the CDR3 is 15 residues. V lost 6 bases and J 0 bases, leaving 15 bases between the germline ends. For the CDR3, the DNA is TGTGCCAGCAGTACCCCCCGGGACACCTCCTACGAGCAGTACTTC. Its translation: CASSTPRDTSYEQYF. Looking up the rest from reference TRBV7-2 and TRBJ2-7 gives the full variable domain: GAGVSQSPSNKVTEKGKDVELRCDPISGHTALYWYRQSLGQGLEFLIYFQGNSAPDKSGLPSDRFSAERTGGSVSTLTIQRTQQEDSAVYLCASSTPRDTSYEQYFGPGTRLTVT.

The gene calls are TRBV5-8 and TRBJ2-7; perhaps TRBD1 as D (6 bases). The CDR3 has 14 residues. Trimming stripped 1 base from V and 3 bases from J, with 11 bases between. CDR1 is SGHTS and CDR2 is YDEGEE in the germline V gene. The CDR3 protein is CASSLRDTLYEQYF. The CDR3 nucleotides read TGTGCCAGCAGCTTGAGGGACACCCTCTACGAGCAGTACTTC.

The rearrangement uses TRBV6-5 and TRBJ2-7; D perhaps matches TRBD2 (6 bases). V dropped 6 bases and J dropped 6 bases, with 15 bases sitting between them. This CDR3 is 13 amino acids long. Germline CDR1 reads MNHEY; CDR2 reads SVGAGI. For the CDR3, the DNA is TGTGCCAGCAGAGGCGGGACCTCGAGCGAGCAGTACTTC. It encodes CASRGGTSSEQYF.

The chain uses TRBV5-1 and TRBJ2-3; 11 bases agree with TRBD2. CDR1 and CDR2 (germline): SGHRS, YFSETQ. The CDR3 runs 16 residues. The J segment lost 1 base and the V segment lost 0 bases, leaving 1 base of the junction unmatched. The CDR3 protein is CASSLEGLAGTDTQYF. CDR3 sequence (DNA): TGCGCCAGCAGCTTGGAGGGACTAGCGGGCACAGATACGCAGTATTTT. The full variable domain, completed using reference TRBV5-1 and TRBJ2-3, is KAGVTQTPRYLIKTRGQQVTLSCSPISGHRSVSWYQQTPGQGLQFLFEYFSETQRNKGNFPGRFSGRQFSNSRSEMNVSTLELGDSALYLCASSLEGLAGTDTQYFGPGTRLTVL.

The CDR3 bases are TGTGCCAGCAGCCAAGGAGAGGGAGATACGCAGTATTTT. Translation gives CASSQGEGDTQYF. The V call is TRBV14, the J call TRBJ2-3; maybe TRBD2 (5 bases). V dropped 1 base and J dropped 5 bases, with 7 bases sitting between them. The germline V gene encodes CDR1 SGHDN and CDR2 FVKESK. The CDR3 consists of 13 residues.

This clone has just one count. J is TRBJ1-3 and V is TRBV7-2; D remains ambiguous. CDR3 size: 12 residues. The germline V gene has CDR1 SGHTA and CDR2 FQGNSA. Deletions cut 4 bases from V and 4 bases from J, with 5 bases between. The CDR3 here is CASSSYGNTIYF. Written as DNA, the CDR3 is TGTGCCAGCAGCTCCTACGGAAACACCATATATTTT.

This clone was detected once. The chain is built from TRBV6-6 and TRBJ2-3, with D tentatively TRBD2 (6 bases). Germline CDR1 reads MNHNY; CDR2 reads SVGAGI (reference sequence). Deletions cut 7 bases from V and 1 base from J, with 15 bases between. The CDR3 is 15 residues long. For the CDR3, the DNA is TGTGCCAGCACCCCTGGGGGGTGGGGCACAGATACGCAGTATTTT. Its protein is CASTPGGWGTDTQYF.

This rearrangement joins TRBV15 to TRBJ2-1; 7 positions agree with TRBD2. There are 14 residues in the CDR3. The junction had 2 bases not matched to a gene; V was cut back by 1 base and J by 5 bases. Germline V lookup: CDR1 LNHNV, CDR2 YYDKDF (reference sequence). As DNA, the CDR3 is TGTGCCACCAGCAGAGGGGGGGGGAACAATGAGCAGTTCTTC. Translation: CATSRGGGNNEQFF.

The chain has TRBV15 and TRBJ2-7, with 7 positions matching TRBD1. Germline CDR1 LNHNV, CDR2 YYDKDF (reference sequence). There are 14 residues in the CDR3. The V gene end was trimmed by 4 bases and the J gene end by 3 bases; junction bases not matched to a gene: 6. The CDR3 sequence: CATSKGQLSYEQYF. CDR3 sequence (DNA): TGTGCCACCAGCAAGGGACAGCTCAGCTACGAGCAGTACTTC. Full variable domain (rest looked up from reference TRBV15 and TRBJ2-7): DAMVIQNPRYQVTQFGKPVTLSCSQTLNHNVMYWYQQKSSQAPKLLFHYYDKDFNNEADTPDNFQSRRPNTSFCFLDIRSPGLGDTAMYLCATSKGQLSYEQYFGPGTRLTVT.

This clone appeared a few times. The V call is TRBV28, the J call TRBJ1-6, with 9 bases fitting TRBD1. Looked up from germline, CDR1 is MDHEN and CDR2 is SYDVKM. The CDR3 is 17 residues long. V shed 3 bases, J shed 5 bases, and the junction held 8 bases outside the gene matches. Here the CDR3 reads CASSLPGQGMDNSPLHF. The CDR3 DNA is TGTGCCAGCAGTTTGCCGGGACAGGGTATGGATAATTCACCCCTCCACTTT.

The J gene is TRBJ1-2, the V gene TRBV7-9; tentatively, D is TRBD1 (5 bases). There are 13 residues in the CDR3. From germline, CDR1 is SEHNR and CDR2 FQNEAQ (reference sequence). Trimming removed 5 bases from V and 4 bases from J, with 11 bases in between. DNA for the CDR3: TGTGCCAGCAGCCCGGGGGGGGGCTATGGCTACACCTTC. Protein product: CASSPGGGYGYTF.